What follows is one T cell receptor (beta chain) and its context. Its specificity is not known. CDR1 is SGDLS, CDR2 YYNGEE, per germline. The CDR3 contains 15 residues. Trimming shortened V by 3 bases and J by 6 bases, and 13 bases separated the two germline ends. Produced via immunoSEQ multiplex PCR; TCRdb's table is partial and in-frame only. The repertoire includes 95,000 to 100,000 clones, 85% to 95% of them detected once, and 0.26% sits in the top ten. This entry belongs to a study of OX40 agonist ivuxolimab in advanced cancers. Study-level information: Patients receiving dose escalation had hepatocellular carcinoma, melanoma, renal cell or head and neck cancer.

Study-level findings and limits: Researchers did not determine the expanded peripheral T cells' antigen specificity. At 0.1-3.0 mg/kg, partial responders had clonal expansion among the lowest observed. The study found that CD8+ T cells averaged more expanded clones than CD4+.

This rearrangement joins TRBV9 to TRBJ1-6, with D tentatively TRBD1 (5 bases). This TCR was sampled from an adult with an advanced solid tumor such as melanoma, head and neck, liver or kidney cancer. Sequencing used CD4+ or CD8+ T cells sorted from blood, obtained in a trial of the OX40 agonist ivuxolimab. CDR3 in DNA: TGTGCCAGCAGCGCTGACGGGGCTTTTAATTCACCCCTCCACTTT. This codes for CASSADGAFNSPLHF.